The clone carrying this T cell receptor (beta chain) showed up just a few times. Its antigen is unknown. The data are from a study of T cell responses to AZD1222 COVID-19 vaccine. V lost 6 bases and J lost 5, with 11 bases in between. This CDR3 has 13 amino acids. CDR1 is MRHNA and CDR2 is SNTAGT in the germline V gene. Data came from immunoSEQ multiplex PCR; TCRdb stores just in-frame clones and leaves some out. Of some 150,000 clones detected, approximately 90% appear once; the ten largest clones hold 3.2%. Broader study findings: The donor group comprised mostly white British people and more females; the analysis possibly underestimated clonal diversity.

The genes are TRBV6-4 and TRBJ1-5; the D is unclear. This material consisted of peripheral blood, taken 28 days after the second AZD1222 dose. This TCR came from an adult who received the AZD1222 COVID-19 vaccine. CDR3 bases: TGTGCCAGCAGCAACCGACCAGATCAGCCCCAGCATTTT. It specifies CASSNRPDQPQHF.